The 16 T cell receptor beta chains presented below share a single source sample, sequenced in a study of blood T cells in healthy people across ages. With a J-beta primer mix and a sample-barcoded 5' primer, a second PCR ran about 7 to 11 cycles. One entry per CDR3 protein results from TCRdb running MiXCR on the 5' RACE reads. The sample carries some 900,000 distinct CDR3 sequences, under 50% recorded once. Sequenced: blood. The receptor set was obtained from a man aged 30 to 39 in good health.

The gene calls are TRBV6-1 and TRBJ1-1; 7 bases are shared with TRBD1. CDR1 and CDR2 (germline): MNHNS, SASEGT. The CDR3 consists of 14 residues. V lost 6 bases to trimming and J lost 0 bases; unmatched junction nucleotides: 4. The CDR3 sequence: CASREQGMNTEAFF. CDR3 bases: TGTGCCAGCAGAGAACAGGGGATGAACACTGAAGCTTTCTTT.

The chain recombines TRBV3-1 with TRBJ2-7; unclear D gene. CDR3 length equals 12 residues. The germline V gene encodes CDR1 LGHDT and CDR2 YNNKEL (reference sequence). V was trimmed by 4 bases and J by 0 bases, leaving 4 bases between them. The chain's CDR3 is CASSRRSYEQYF. Written as DNA, the CDR3 is TGTGCCAGCAGCCGCCGCTCCTACGAGCAGTACTTC.

The genes are TRBV20-1 and TRBJ1-1; D is perhaps TRBD1 (6 bases). Trimming left V 6 bases short and J 4 bases short, with 12 bases between. The V gene's germline CDR1 is DFQATT and CDR2 SNEGSKA (reference sequence). The CDR3 extends over 12 amino acids. The CDR3 sequence is CSAQQGRTEAFF. The CDR3 nucleotides are TGCAGTGCACAGCAGGGGCGCACTGAAGCTTTCTTT.

V and J are TRBV4-2 and TRBJ2-3; TRBD1 might be the D (6 bases). The V gene lost 0 bases and the J gene lost 3 bases, with 13 bases spanning the gap. Germline V CDR1 and CDR2: LGHNA, YNFKEQ. This CDR3 comprises 16 residues. The CDR3 coding sequence is TGTGCCAGCAGCCAAGACCCCTGGCAGGGGACAGATACGCAGTATTTT. It is translated as CASSQDPWQGTDTQYF.

V gene TRBV27 combines with J gene TRBJ2-1; D uncertain. CDR1 MNHEY and CDR2 SMNVEV come from the germline V gene (reference sequence). CDR3 length equals 14 residues. V lost 5 bases and J 4 bases, leaving 12 bases between the germline ends. CDR3 sequence: CASSVFGQYNEQFF. CDR3 bases: TGTGCCAGCAGTGTATTTGGGCAATACAATGAGCAGTTCTTC.

With respect to this clonotype: One end of the junction varies from germline; a read error may be responsible. V and J are TRBV12-3 or TRBV12-4 and TRBJ1-4; D perhaps matches TRBD1 (6 bases). The CDR3 consists of 16 residues. CDR3 bases: TGTGCCAGCCAATTCGCCCGTACAGGGTATAATGCAAAACTGTTTTTT. Translated, it gives CASQFARTGYNAKLFF.

The sample holds many counts of this clonotype. The chain uses TRBV28 and TRBJ2-5; TRBD1 or TRBD2 may be the D gene (7 bases each). The germline V gene has CDR1 MDHEN and CDR2 SYDVKM. V was cut by 6 bases and J by 2 bases, with 13 bases left in between. CDR3 size: 14 residues. The CDR3 loop is CASRRQGGQETQYF. The DNA of the CDR3 is TGTGCCAGCAGACGACAGGGAGGGCAAGAGACCCAGTACTTC.

V usage is TRBV12-3 or TRBV12-4 and J usage is TRBJ1-4; D remains ambiguous. The CDR3 consists of 14 residues. Trimming left V 6 bases short and J 2 bases short, with 10 bases between. CDR3 in amino acids: CASRLAGTNEKLFF. The DNA for the CDR3 is TGTGCCAGCAGGTTGGCGGGCACTAATGAAAAACTGTTTTTT.

The chain carries TRBV20-1 and TRBJ2-7; D is possibly TRBD1 or TRBD2 (5 bases each). The V end was cut by 5 bases, the J end by 4 bases, with 15 bases between. The germline CDR1 and CDR2 sequences are DFQATT and SNEGSKA (reference sequence). There are 13 residues in the CDR3. The CDR3 reads CSAGRTTGYEQYF. As DNA, the CDR3 is TGCAGTGCTGGTAGGACAACGGGATACGAGCAGTACTTC.

This chain uses TRBV7-8 with TRBJ2-1, with 7 nucleotides matching TRBD1. V lost 5 bases and J lost 3; bases outside the gene matches: 7. The CDR3 has 15 residues. Germline V gene lookup returns CDR1 SGHVS and CDR2 FQNEAQ. The CDR3 region has the DNA TGTGCCAGCAGCACCCACTGGGACAGCTACAATGAGCAGTTCTTC. Protein sequence: CASSTHWDSYNEQFF.

The gene calls are TRBV24-1 and TRBJ2-1; tentatively, D is TRBD1 (6 bases). The CDR3 is 13 residues long. Germline V gives CDR1 KGHDR, CDR2 SFDVKD. V was cut by 8 bases and J by 7 bases, with 14 bases left in between. The CDR3 nucleotides are TGTGCCACCACAGGCAGGGGTAGGAATGAGCAGTTCTTC. Translating it yields CATTGRGRNEQFF.

This clonotype was seen more than once but under ten times. This chain uses TRBV7-2 with TRBJ2-7; TRBD2 agrees at 7 bases. The CDR3 sequence is 13 residues long. Losses at the gene ends were 8 bases for V and 0 bases for J; bases not matched to a gene: 4. Germline V gene sequence: CDR1 SGHTA, CDR2 FQGNSA. CDR3 protein: CASARGSSYEQYF. In DNA form, the CDR3 reads TGTGCCAGCGCTCGCGGGAGCTCCTACGAGCAGTACTTC.

The chain couples TRBV27 to TRBJ1-2; D ambiguous. The CDR3 has 12 amino acids. The germline gives CDR1 MNHEY, CDR2 SMNVEV (reference sequence). The V end was cut by 3 bases, the J end by 8 bases, with 10 bases between. CDR3 in amino acids: CASSLSGRGYTF. The CDR3 bases are TGTGCCAGCAGTTTGAGTGGTCGCGGCTACACCTTC.

This rearrangement joins TRBV6-6 to TRBJ1-5, with no clear D. This CDR3 has 16 residues. Germline CDR1 and CDR2: MNHNY and SVGAGI (reference sequence). V was pared by 0 bases and J by 6 bases, with 15 bases between. CDR3 coding DNA: TGTGCCAGCAGTTACTCGACTGCGGGGAAGGGTCAGCCCCAGCATTTT. It specifies CASSYSTAGKGQPQHF.

V gene TRBV20-1 combines with J gene TRBJ2-1, with D perhaps assigned TRBD1 or TRBD2 (5 bases each). The V gene's germline CDR1 is DFQATT and CDR2 SNEGSKA (reference sequence). This CDR3 has 14 amino acids. V lost 6 bases and J 2 bases, leaving 14 bases between the germline ends. Written as DNA, the CDR3 is TGCAGTGCCTACGGGGCTAGTCCCTACAATGAGCAGTTCTTC. This sequence encodes CSAYGASPYNEQFF.

The gene calls are TRBV2 and TRBJ2-5; D gene ambiguous. Germline V CDR1 and CDR2: SNHLY, FYNNEI. CDR3 length: 13 residues. Trimming left V 3 bases short and J 3 bases short, with 8 bases between. The CDR3 DNA is TGTGCCAGCAGTGAGGGCCCTAAAGAGACCCAGTACTTC. The encoded protein is CASSEGPKETQYF.